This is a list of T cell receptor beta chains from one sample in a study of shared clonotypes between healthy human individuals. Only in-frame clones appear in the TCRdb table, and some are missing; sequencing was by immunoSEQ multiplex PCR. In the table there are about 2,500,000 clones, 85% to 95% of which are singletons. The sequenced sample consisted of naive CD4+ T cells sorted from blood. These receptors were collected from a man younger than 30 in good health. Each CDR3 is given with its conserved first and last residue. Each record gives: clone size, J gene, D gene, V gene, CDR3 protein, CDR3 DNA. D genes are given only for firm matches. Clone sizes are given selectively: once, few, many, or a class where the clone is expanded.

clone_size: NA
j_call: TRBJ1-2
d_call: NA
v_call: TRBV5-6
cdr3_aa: CASSLRGSDYGYTF
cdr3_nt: TGTGCCAGCAGCCTGAGGGGTTCGGACTATGGCTACACCTTC

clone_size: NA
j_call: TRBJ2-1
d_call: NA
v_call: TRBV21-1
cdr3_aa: CASSKGTPLNLNNEQFF
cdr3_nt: TGTGCCAGCAGCAAAGGGACCCCCCTTAACTTAAACAATGAGCAGTTCTTC

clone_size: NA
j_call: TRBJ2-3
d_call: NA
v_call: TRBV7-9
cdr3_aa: CASSLTLGGGTDTQYF
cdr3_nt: TGTGCCAGCAGCTTAACCCTAGGGGGGGGCACAGATACGCAGTATTTT

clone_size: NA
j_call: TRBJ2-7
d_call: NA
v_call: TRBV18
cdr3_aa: CASSALGEQYF
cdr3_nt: TGTGCCAGCTCAGCACTGGGCGAGCAGTACTTC

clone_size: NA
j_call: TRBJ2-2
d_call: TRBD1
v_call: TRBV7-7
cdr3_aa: CASSQGQVLTGELFF
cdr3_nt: TGTGCTAGCAGCCAGGGACAGGTCTTGACCGGGGAGCTGTTTTTT

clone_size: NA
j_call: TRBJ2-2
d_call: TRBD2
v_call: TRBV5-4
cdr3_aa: CASSRTSGGAPGELFF
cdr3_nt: TGTGCCAGCAGCCGAACTAGCGGGGGGGCCCCCGGGGAGCTGTTTTTT

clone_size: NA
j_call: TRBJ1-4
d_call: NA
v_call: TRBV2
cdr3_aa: CASSRNSMYTNEKLFF
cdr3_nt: TGTGCCAGCAGTCGAAACTCGATGTATACTAATGAAAAACTGTTTTTT

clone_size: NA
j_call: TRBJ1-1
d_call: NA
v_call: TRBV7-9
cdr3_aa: CASSLGAVNTEAFF
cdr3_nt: TGTGCCAGCAGCCTGGGGGCCGTTAACACTGAAGCTTTCTTT

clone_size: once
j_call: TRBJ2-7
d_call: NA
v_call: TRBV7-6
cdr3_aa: CASSLGGQGGAYEQYF
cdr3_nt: TGTGCCAGCAGCTTAGGTGGGCAGGGGGGGGCCTACGAGCAGTACTTC

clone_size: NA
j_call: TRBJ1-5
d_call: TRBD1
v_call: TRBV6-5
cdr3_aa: CASRYSGTAVNQPQHF
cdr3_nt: TGTGCCAGCAGATACTCCGGGACAGCCGTCAATCAGCCCCAGCATTTT

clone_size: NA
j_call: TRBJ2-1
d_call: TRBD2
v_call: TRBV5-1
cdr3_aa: CASTYPGLAGGYNEQFF
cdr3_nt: TGCGCCAGCACCTATCCGGGACTAGCGGGAGGTTACAATGAGCAGTTCTTC

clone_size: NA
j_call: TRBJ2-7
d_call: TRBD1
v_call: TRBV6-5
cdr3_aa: CASSPRGTGSYEQYF
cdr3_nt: TGTGCCAGCAGTCCGCGCGGGACAGGTTCCTACGAGCAGTACTTC

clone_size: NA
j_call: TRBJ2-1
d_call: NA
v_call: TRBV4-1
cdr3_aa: CASSQDPGDEQFF
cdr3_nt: TGCGCCAGCAGCCAAGATCCCGGTGATGAGCAGTTCTTC

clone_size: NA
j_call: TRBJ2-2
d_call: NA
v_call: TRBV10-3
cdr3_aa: CAISESGQPGELFF
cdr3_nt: TGTGCCATCAGTGAGTCAGGACAGCCCGGGGAGCTGTTTTTT

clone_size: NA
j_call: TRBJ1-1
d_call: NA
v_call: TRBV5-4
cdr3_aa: CASSKPGPNTEAFF
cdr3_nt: TGTGCCAGCAGCAAGCCGGGACCCAACACTGAAGCTTTCTTT

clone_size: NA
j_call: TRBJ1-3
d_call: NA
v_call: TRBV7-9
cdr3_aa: CVGGTKGGNTIYF
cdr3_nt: TGTGTGGGGGGCACCAAAGGGGGAAACACCATATATTTT

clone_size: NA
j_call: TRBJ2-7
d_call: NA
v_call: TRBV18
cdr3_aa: CASSPTGSYEQYF
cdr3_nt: TGTGCCAGCTCACCAACGGGTTCCTACGAGCAGTACTTC

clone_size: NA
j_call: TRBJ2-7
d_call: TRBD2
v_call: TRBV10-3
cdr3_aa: CAIRRTSGSYEQYF
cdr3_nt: TGTGCCATCAGGAGGACTAGCGGGAGCTACGAGCAGTACTTC

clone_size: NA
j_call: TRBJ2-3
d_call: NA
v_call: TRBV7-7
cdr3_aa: CASGPSRQGGTDTQYF
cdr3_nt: TGTGCTAGCGGACCCAGTAGACAGGGCGGCACAGATACGCAGTATTTT

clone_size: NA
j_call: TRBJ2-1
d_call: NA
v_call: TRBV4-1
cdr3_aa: CASSQDITGSSYNEQFF
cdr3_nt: TGCGCCAGCAGCCAAGATATAACGGGGAGCTCCTACAATGAGCAGTTCTTC

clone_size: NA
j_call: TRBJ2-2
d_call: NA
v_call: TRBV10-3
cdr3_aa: CAISEPSVTGELFF
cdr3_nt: TGTGCCATCAGTGAGCCCTCGGTCACCGGGGAGCTGTTTTTT

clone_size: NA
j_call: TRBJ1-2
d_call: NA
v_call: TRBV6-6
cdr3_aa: CASSADATNYGYTF
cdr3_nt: TGTGCCAGCAGCGCGGACGCAACTAACTATGGCTACACCTTC

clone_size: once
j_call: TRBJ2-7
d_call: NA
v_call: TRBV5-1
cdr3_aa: CASSPEQGSSYEQYF
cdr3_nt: TGCGCCAGCAGCCCGGAACAGGGCAGCTCCTACGAGCAGTACTTC

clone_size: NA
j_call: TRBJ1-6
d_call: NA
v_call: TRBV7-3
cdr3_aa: CARLAIVNSPLHF
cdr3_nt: TGTGCCAGGTTAGCCATAGTCAATTCACCCCTCCACTTT

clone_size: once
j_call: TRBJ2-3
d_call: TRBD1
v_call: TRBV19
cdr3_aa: CASSSGTGRSTDTQYF
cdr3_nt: TGTGCCAGTAGTTCCGGGACAGGGAGAAGCACAGATACGCAGTATTTT

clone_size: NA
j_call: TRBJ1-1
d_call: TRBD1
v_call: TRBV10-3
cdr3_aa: CAISSSVPGQLNTEAFF
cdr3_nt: TGTGCCATCAGCTCTTCGGTTCCGGGACAGTTGAACACTGAAGCTTTCTTT

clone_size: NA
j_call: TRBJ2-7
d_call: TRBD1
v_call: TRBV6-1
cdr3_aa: CASLAPGTGAYEQYF
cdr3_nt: TGTGCCAGCTTGGCCCCCGGGACAGGGGCTTACGAGCAGTACTTC

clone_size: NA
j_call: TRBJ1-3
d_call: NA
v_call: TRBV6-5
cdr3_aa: CASSYQGRADTIYF
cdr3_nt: TGTGCCAGCAGTTACCAGGGACGGGCCGACACCATATATTTT

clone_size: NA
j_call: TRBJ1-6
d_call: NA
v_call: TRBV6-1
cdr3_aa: CASSEAGFPLHF
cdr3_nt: TGTGCCAGCAGTGAAGCGGGGTTTCCCCTCCACTTT

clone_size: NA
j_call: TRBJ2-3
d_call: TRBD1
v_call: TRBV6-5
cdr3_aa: CASSYSRGGVDTQYF
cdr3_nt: TGTGCCAGCAGTTACTCGAGAGGGGGCGTGGATACGCAGTATTTT

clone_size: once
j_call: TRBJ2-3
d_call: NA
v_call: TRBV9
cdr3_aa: CASSDPFTDTQYF
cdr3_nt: TGTGCCAGCAGCGACCCCTTCACAGATACGCAGTATTTT

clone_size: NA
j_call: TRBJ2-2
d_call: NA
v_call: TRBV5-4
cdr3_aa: CASSPEGAGELFF
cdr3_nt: TGTGCCAGCAGCCCGGAGGGGGCCGGGGAGCTGTTTTTT

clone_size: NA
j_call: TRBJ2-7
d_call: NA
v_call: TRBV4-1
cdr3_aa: CASSQDGISYEQYF
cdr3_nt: TGCGCCAGCAGCCAAGATGGAATCTCCTACGAGCAGTACTTC

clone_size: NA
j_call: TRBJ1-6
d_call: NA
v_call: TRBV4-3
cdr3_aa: CASSQEGEGGNSPLHF
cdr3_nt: TGCGCCAGCAGCCAAGAAGGGGAGGGGGGAAATTCACCCCTCCACTTT

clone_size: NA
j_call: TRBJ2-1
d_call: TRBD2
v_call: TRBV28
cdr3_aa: CASRLAGGYNEQFF
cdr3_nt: TGTGCCAGCCGGTTAGCGGGGGGGTACAATGAGCAGTTCTTC

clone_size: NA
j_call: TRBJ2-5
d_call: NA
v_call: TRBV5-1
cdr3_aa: CASSRGYQETQYF
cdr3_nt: TGCGCCAGCAGCAGGGGCTATCAAGAGACCCAGTACTTC

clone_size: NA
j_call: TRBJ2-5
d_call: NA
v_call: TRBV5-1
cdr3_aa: CASSLFGLIQETQYF
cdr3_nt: TGCGCCAGCAGCTTATTTGGACTGATTCAAGAGACCCAGTACTTC